The next 5 T cell receptor beta chains were all read from a single sample in a study of regulatory T cells in long-lasting Graves disease. HTBI primers from iRepertoire and Arm-PCR of CDR3 regions yielded the TCR beta libraries. TCRdb fed the multiplex PCR reads into MiXCR, producing one record per CDR3 protein. In the table there are around 230,000 distinct CDR3 sequences, approximately 20% of which are singletons. Time point denoted: newly diagnosed GD, antithyroid drugs for less than 3 months. Extracted PBMC RNA gave rise to the TCR library. The sample was peripheral blood mononuclear cells (PBMCs), taken at new diagnosis, from a patient treated with antithyroid drugs. These receptors were collected from a female donor with Graves disease.

This clonotype was recorded many times. The V call is TRBV2, the J call TRBJ1-4; D is unresolved. CDR1 and CDR2 (germline): SNHLY, FYNNEI. V lost 3 bases, J lost 0 bases, and 8 bases lay in between. CDR3 length: 15 residues. The CDR3 region is CASSELSSTNEKLFF. The CDR3 coding sequence is TGTGCCAGCAGTGAGCTCTCTTCAACTAATGAAAAACTGTTTTTT.

At least ten counts were recorded for this clonotype. The rearrangement uses TRBV12-3 or TRBV12-4 and TRBJ2-7; D is tentatively TRBD1 or TRBD2 (5 bases each). Deletions cut 5 bases from V and 3 bases from J, with 17 bases between. The CDR3 covers 15 residues. In DNA, the CDR3 is TGTGCCAGCAGTCCCGCCGGGGCCAGGCTCTACGAGCAGTACTTC. Encoded protein: CASSPAGARLYEQYF.

This clonotype was counted a few times. The J gene is TRBJ2-4, the V gene TRBV2; unclear D gene. The germline V and J ends were trimmed by 0 bases and 0 bases, with 12 bases remaining between them. Germline V gene data show CDR1 as SNHLY and CDR2 as FYNNEI. The CDR3 loop spans 17 amino acids. The CDR3 here is CASSEAYALLAKNIQYF. The CDR3 DNA reads as TGTGCCAGCAGTGAAGCATATGCCCTCTTAGCCAAAAACATTCAGTACTTC.

This clonotype has at least ten counts. CDR3 nucleotides: TGTGCCAGCTCGCCGGCGGGCGCAGATACGCAGTATTTT. Its translation is CASSPAGADTQYF. The chain employs TRBV18 and TRBJ2-3, with D perhaps matching TRBD2 (5 bases). Germline assignment: CDR1 KGHSH and CDR2 LQKENI. Trimming took off 6 bases at V and 4 bases at J, with 11 bases between the two ends. The CDR3 loop spans 13 amino acids.

This clonotype was detected many times. The genes are TRBV29-1 and TRBJ2-5; D possibly corresponds to TRBD1 (6 bases). The germline gives CDR1 SQVTM, CDR2 ANQGSEA. CDR3 length equals 13 residues. Trimming removed 3 bases from V and 6 bases from J, with 14 bases in between. The CDR3, as DNA: TGCAGCGTTGATCGGAACAGGGAACAGACCCAGTACTTC. It is translated as CSVDRNREQTQYF.